Following are 3 T cell receptor beta chains from one sample sequenced in a study of radiotherapy plus CTLA-4 blockade in lung cancer. Clones were sequenced by immunoSEQ multiplex PCR, and TCRdb holds only the in-frame ones, with some missing. This repertoire shows 40,000 to 55,000 clones, 86% found once; its top ten account for about 17%. Sample: peripheral blood, taken from a patient treated with radiotherapy plus ipilimumab. The receptor set was obtained from a human donor with non-small cell lung cancer that progressed on radiotherapy plus ipilimumab. Some clones in this sample may be carry-over from other donors' samples.

The chain carries TRBV30 and TRBJ1-3; D perhaps matches TRBD1 (6 bases). Trimming removed 2 bases from V and 0 bases from J, with 11 bases in between. Germline V gene data show CDR1 as GTSNPN and CDR2 as SVGIG (reference sequence). The CDR3 is 15 amino acids. DNA of the CDR3: TGTGCCTGGAGTTCAGACAGGAGCTCTGGAAACACCATATATTTT. This encodes CAWSSDRSSGNTIYF.

The CDR3 protein is CAPPGVSYNEQFF. The DNA for the CDR3 is TGTGCCCCCCCAGGGGTCTCCTACAATGAGCAGTTCTTC. The chain recombines TRBV6-4 with TRBJ2-1, with D possibly TRBD1 on 6 matching bases. CDR1 and CDR2 (germline): MRHNA, SNTAGT. The germline V and J ends were trimmed by 11 bases and 0 bases, with 11 bases remaining between them. This CDR3 region has 13 residues.

This clone came up a few times. The chain has TRBV7-2 and TRBJ2-7, with a weak D call TRBD2 (5 bases). Germline CDR1 SGHTA, CDR2 FQGNSA. This CDR3 spans 15 amino acids. Trimming took off 6 bases at V and 0 bases at J, with 15 bases between the two ends. CDR3: CASSRGRVSSYEQYF. DNA of the CDR3: TGTGCCAGCAGTCGGGGAAGGGTAAGCTCCTACGAGCAGTACTTC.